These 5 T cell receptor beta chains were sequenced from one sample in a study of shared clonotypes between healthy human individuals. The data were produced by immunoSEQ multiplex PCR, yet TCRdb's version contains in-frame clones alone and is incomplete. The table lists some 2,100,000 clones, under 95% of them singletons. Positively selected for CCR7, the CD45RO-negative cells used as naive CD8 cells excluded terminally differentiated effector memory CD45RA+ cells. The sequencing input was naive CD8+ T cells from PBMCs. These receptors were collected from a young man in good health. Some clones in this sample may be carry-over from other donors' samples.

V usage is TRBV7-2 and J usage is TRBJ2-7; D possibly corresponds to TRBD2 (6 bases). Germline V gene sequence: CDR1 SGHTA, CDR2 FQGNSA. The V end was cut by 4 bases, the J end by 4 bases, with 11 bases between. This CDR3 contains 13 residues. CDR3 sequence (DNA): TGTGCCAGCAGCTGGACCGGGAGATACGAGCAGTACTTC. This gives the protein CASSWTGRYEQYF.

As DNA, the CDR3 is TGTGCCAGCAGCTTGGAGCGGTCAGGGTTAGCGGGGTGGAATGAGCAGTTCTTC. Residues: CASSLERSGLAGWNEQFF. The chain carries TRBV5-6 and TRBJ2-1; TRBD2 matches 8 bases. The CDR3 contains 18 residues. Looked up from germline, CDR1 is SGHDT and CDR2 is YYEEEE. Germline trimming cut 0 bases from V and 7 bases from J; bases unmatched to any gene: 15.

The CDR3 region is CASRGRDRVQETQYF. The CDR3 coding sequence is TGTGCCAGCAGAGGCCGGGACAGGGTACAAGAGACCCAGTACTTC. The chain combines TRBV27 with TRBJ2-5, with 9 positions matching TRBD1. The CDR3 is 15 amino acids. The germline V gene encodes CDR1 MNHEY and CDR2 SMNVEV (reference sequence). Trimming removed 6 bases from V and 2 bases from J; junction bases left unmatched: 7.

This chain's CDR3 is CASSLGLASSYNEQFF. For the CDR3, the DNA is TGTGCCAGCAGCTTAGGACTAGCGAGCTCCTACAATGAGCAGTTCTTC. V gene TRBV7-2 combines with J gene TRBJ2-1, with TRBD2 identical over 8 bases. After removal of 1 base from V and 0 bases from J, the junction contained 2 bases not matched to a gene. Germline lookup yields CDR1 SGHTA and CDR2 FQGNSA. CDR3 size: 16 residues.

The V call is TRBV5-1, the J call TRBJ2-2; 8 bases map to TRBD2. The CDR3 sequence is 14 residues long. Germline loops: CDR1 SGHRS, CDR2 YFSETQ. After removal of 4 bases from V and 3 bases from J, the junction contained 2 bases not matched to a gene. CDR3 sequence reads: CASSPGRDTGELFF. The DNA of the CDR3 is TGCGCCAGCAGCCCCGGGAGGGACACCGGGGAGCTGTTTTTT.